These 10 T cell receptor beta chains were all obtained from the same sample, sequenced in a study of CD8+ T cells in alopecia areata. RNA extraction was followed by reverse transcription into cDNA, which acted as the sequencing template. Measured with immunoSEQ multiplex PCR; TCRdb has only the in-frame clones, and not every one. The repertoire holds roughly 200,000 clones, with roughly 61% as singletons. Treatment given: oral pan-JAK inhibitor, 5-10 mg twice daily. This specimen consisted of CD8+ T cells sorted from blood, obtained at week 24, from a patient treated with tofacitinib. The receptors stem from a human donor with alopecia areata.

This clone was picked up one time. The V call is TRBV19, the J call TRBJ2-5, with a weak D call TRBD2 (6 bases). The V gene lost 3 bases and the J gene lost 3 bases, with 11 bases spanning the gap. The CDR3 spans 14 residues. CDR1 and CDR2 (germline): LNHDA, SQIVND (reference sequence). CDR3 protein: CASSMRWGEETQYF. Written as DNA, the CDR3 is TGTGCCAGTAGTATGAGGTGGGGGGAAGAGACCCAGTACTTC.

V usage is TRBV2 and J usage is TRBJ2-3, with a possible D match to TRBD2 (6 bases). CDR3 length: 15 amino acids. Deletions cut 6 bases from V and 2 bases from J, with 15 bases between. The germline V gene has CDR1 SNHLY and CDR2 FYNNEI. The CDR3 region has the DNA TGTGCCAGCAGCCTTGCTACGGGAGACACAGATACGCAGTATTTT. Residues: CASSLATGDTDTQYF.

The sample holds a few counts of this clone. In the same sample, other DNA sequences code for this CDR3. This chain uses TRBV12-5 with TRBJ1-2, with TRBD1 identical over 9 bases. CDR3 length: 17 amino acids. Germline V lookup: CDR1 LGHNT, CDR2 FRNRAP. Trimming removed 0 bases from V and 2 bases from J; junction bases left unmatched: 7. CDR3 sequence (DNA): TGTGCTAGTGGTTTGGTACGGGGACAGGGACGGAACTATGGCTACACCTTC. Translation: CASGLVRGQGRNYGYTF.

V usage is TRBV7-6 and J usage is TRBJ1-1, with D perhaps matching TRBD1 (6 bases). CDR1 and CDR2 from the germline V gene are SGHVS and FNYEAQ. The CDR3 extends over 16 amino acids. V gave up 1 base and J gave up 0 bases, with 12 bases separating them. CDR3 nucleotide sequence: TGTGCCAGCAGCTTAGGGGCGGGACACCTGAACACTGAAGCTTTCTTT. The encoded protein is CASSLGAGHLNTEAFF. Full variable domain (rest looked up from reference TRBV7-6 and TRBJ1-1): GAGVSQSPRYKVTKRGQDVALRCDPISGHVSLYWYRQALGQGPEFLTYFNYEAQQDKSGLPNDRFSAERPEGSISTLTIQRTEQRDSAMYRCASSLGAGHLNTEAFFGQGTRLTVV.

The chain couples TRBV27 to TRBJ1-5; no reliable D call. Trimming removed 7 bases from V and 4 bases from J, with 5 bases in between. The CDR3 totals 11 residues. Germline-derived CDR1 and CDR2 are MNHEY and SMNVEV (reference sequence). The CDR3 DNA sequence: TGTGCCAGCAATCGGAATCAGCCCCAGCATTTT. Protein product: CASNRNQPQHF.

This clone was detected only a few times. The CDR3 region is CSVNLVGRGGELFF. Here the CDR3 DNA reads TGCAGCGTCAACTTAGTGGGGAGAGGCGGGGAGCTGTTTTTT. V and J are TRBV29-1 and TRBJ2-2, with D maybe TRBD2 (5 bases). This CDR3 spans 14 amino acids. From germline, CDR1 is SQVTM and CDR2 ANQGSEA. V lost 6 bases, J lost 7 bases, and 18 bases lay in between.

This clone was detected only a few times. J is TRBJ1-5 and V is TRBV19, with D hard to call. V gave up 0 bases and J gave up 0 bases, with 12 bases separating them. Germline CDR1 is LNHDA and CDR2 is SQIVND (reference sequence). The CDR3 totals 17 residues. The CDR3 sequence: CASSIDQVDTSNQPQHF. CDR3 nucleotides: TGTGCCAGTAGTATAGACCAAGTAGACACTAGCAATCAGCCCCAGCATTTT.

In its sample, this clone was seen a few times. The chain links TRBV7-9 to TRBJ2-7; TRBD2 matches 10 bases. CDR1 is SEHNR and CDR2 is FQNEAQ in the germline V gene (reference sequence). J lost 2 bases, V lost 4 bases, and 5 bases had no gene match. The CDR3 has 15 amino acids. The CDR3 DNA is TGTGCCAGCAGCTCCTCTAGCGGGGGCACCTACGAGCAGTACTTC. Its translation: CASSSSSGGTYEQYF.

The chain has TRBV13 and TRBJ2-2; TRBD2 agrees at 7 bases. J lost 4 bases, V lost 4 bases, and 6 bases had no gene match. The CDR3 is 15 residues long. CDR1 and CDR2 (germline): PRHDT, FYEKMQ (reference sequence). The CDR3 sequence is CASSSASGSTGELFF. The CDR3 nucleotides read TGTGCCAGCAGCTCGGCTAGCGGAAGCACCGGGGAGCTGTTTTTT. The full variable domain, rest sourced from reference TRBV13 and TRBJ2-2, is AAGVIQSPRHLIKEKRETATLKCYPIPRHDTVYWYQQGPGQDPQFLISFYEKMQSDKGSIPDRFSAQQFSDYHSELNMSSLELGDSALYFCASSSASGSTGELFFGEGSRLTVL.

This clone has a handful of counts. This chain uses TRBV5-1 with TRBJ2-3; D unclear. CDR1 and CDR2 from the germline V gene are SGHRS and YFSETQ. The CDR3 sequence is 16 residues long. V was shortened by 0 bases and J by 0 bases, with 11 bases between the two germline ends. As DNA, the CDR3 is TGCGCCAGCAGCTTGGGCCAAAGCTCTAGCACAGATACGCAGTATTTT. Translated: CASSLGQSSSTDTQYF.